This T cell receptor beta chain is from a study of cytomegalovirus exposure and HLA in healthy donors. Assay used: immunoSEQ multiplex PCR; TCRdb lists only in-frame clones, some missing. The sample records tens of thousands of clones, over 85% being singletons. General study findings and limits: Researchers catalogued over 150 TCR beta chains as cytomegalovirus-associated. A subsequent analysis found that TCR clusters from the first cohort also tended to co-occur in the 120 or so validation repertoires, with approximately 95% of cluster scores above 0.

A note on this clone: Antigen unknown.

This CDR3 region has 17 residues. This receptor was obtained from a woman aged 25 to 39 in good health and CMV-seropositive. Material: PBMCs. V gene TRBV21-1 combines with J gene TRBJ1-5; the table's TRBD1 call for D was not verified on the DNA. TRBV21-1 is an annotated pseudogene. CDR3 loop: CASSKWSPGDSNQPQHF. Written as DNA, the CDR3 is TGTGCCAGCAGCAAATGGTCCCCAGGGGATAGCAATCAGCCCCAGCATTTT.